This record concerns one T cell receptor beta chain sequence. Its specificity is unknown. V lost 2 bases to trimming and J lost 4 bases, with 17 bases between them. The CDR3 loop spans 15 amino acids. Germline CDR1 and CDR2: DFQATT and SNEGSKA (reference sequence). This entry is derived from a study of identical twins. Template switching introduced a universal primer site, and the cDNA bore unique molecular identifiers. A single record per CDR3 protein comes from TCRdb applying MiXCR to the 5' RACE reads. The data show around 550,000 distinct CDR3 sequences, roughly 15% seen once. Points from the study as a whole: In cord blood, abundant beta clonotypes had fewer insertions; memory showed no trend.

The same data also contributed to another study, on yellow fever vaccine responses in identical twins.

This chain connects TRBV20-1 to TRBJ2-5; TRBD2 is a possible D gene (6 bases). Sample: CD4+ T cells sorted from blood. The receptor was isolated from a woman in her late teens or twenties in good health. The CDR3 loop reads CSARKGGGRRETQYF. CDR3 in DNA: TGCAGTGCTAGAAAGGGCGGTGGGAGGCGAGAGACCCAGTACTTC.